The 29 T cell receptor beta chains presented below share a single source sample, sequenced in a study of immune cell composition in non-small cell lung cancer. Normal lung was taken at the farthest possible site, at least 3 cm from tumour. The method was immunoSEQ multiplex PCR; TCRdb's version includes in-frame clones alone and lacks a portion of them. The data contain 2,500 to 4,000 clones, roughly 78% of them singletons. Specimen: non-adjacent lung tissue. These receptors all come from a human donor with non-small cell lung cancer. The donor label of this sample is uncertain.

The chain combines TRBV29-1 with TRBJ2-1; 7 bases agree with TRBD1. The germline V gene has CDR1 SQVTM and CDR2 ANQGSEA. The CDR3 covers 14 residues. The junction had 7 bases not matched to a gene; V was cut back by 6 bases and J by 2 bases. CDR3 protein: CSVDGQDTYNEQFF. CDR3 nucleotides: TGCAGCGTCGACGGACAGGACACCTACAATGAGCAGTTCTTC.

The CDR3 sequence is CASSFTGTAYNEQFF. CDR3 sequence (DNA): TGCGCCAGCAGCTTTACCGGGACAGCCTACAATGAGCAGTTCTTC. The chain uses TRBV5-1 and TRBJ2-1, with 7 bases fitting TRBD1. This CDR3 has 15 amino acids. V was clipped by 2 bases and J by 2 bases; unmatched bases: 4. The V gene's germline CDR1 is SGHRS and CDR2 YFSETQ.

The J gene is TRBJ2-1, the V gene TRBV5-1, with 7 bases lining up with TRBD2. The CDR3 is 14 residues long. With V trimmed by 0 bases and J by 10 bases, 7 bases remained unmatched. Germline loops: CDR1 SGHRS, CDR2 YFSETQ. As DNA, the CDR3 is TGCGCCAGCAGCTTGGCGGGTACGGGAGGCGAGCAGTTCTTC. Translated: CASSLAGTGGEQFF.

This clone was detected only a few times. V gene TRBV25-1 combines with J gene TRBJ1-1, with a possible D match to TRBD1 (5 bases). Per germline, CDR1 MGHDK and CDR2 SYGVNS. V lost 1 base and J 3 bases, leaving 12 bases between the germline ends. The CDR3 length is 15 residues. The CDR3 DNA reads as TGTGCCAGCAGTGAATCGCGGGGGTGGGACACTGAAGCTTTCTTT. This gives the protein CASSESRGWDTEAFF.

V gene TRBV11-3 combines with J gene TRBJ2-7; 8 bases line up with TRBD2. V shed 4 bases, J shed 7 bases, and the junction held 15 bases outside the gene matches. Germline CDR1 is SGHNT and CDR2 is YENEEA. The CDR3 has 16 amino acids. The CDR3 coding sequence is TGTGCCAGCAGCTCCGGACCGGGACTAGGAGATGGAGAGCAGTACTTC. It codes for CASSSGPGLGDGEQYF.

V usage is TRBV6-5 and J usage is TRBJ2-3; 8 positions match TRBD2. This CDR3 has 13 residues. Germline lookup yields CDR1 MNHEY and CDR2 SVGAGI. V lost 6 bases, J lost 5 bases, and 4 bases stayed unmatched. The CDR3 sequence: CASRAGGGDTQYF. In nucleotides, the CDR3 is TGTGCCAGCAGGGCGGGAGGAGGAGATACGCAGTATTTT.

The chain employs TRBV18 and TRBJ1-2; D gene unclear. Trimming took off 0 bases at V and 6 bases at J, with 8 bases between the two ends. CDR3 length equals 13 residues. The germline CDR1 and CDR2 sequences are KGHSH and LQKENI. For the CDR3, the DNA is TGTGCCAGCTCACCACCTGCGGGGAATGGCTACACCTTC. This translates into CASSPPAGNGYTF.

The genes are TRBV19 and TRBJ2-1; 7 bases are a match to TRBD2. CDR3 length equals 15 residues. The V gene's germline CDR1 is LNHDA and CDR2 SQIVND (reference sequence). Trimming at V came to 1 base and at J to 5 bases, leaving 5 bases not matched to a gene. DNA for the CDR3: TGTGCCAGTAGTATAGTTGTAGGGACTAACAATGAGCAGTTCTTC. Protein sequence: CASSIVVGTNNEQFF.

V gene TRBV25-1 combines with J gene TRBJ2-7; 9 nucleotides agree with TRBD2. The junction had 7 bases not matched to a gene; V was cut back by 2 bases and J by 5 bases. The germline V gene has CDR1 MGHDK and CDR2 SYGVNS. The CDR3 has 15 residues. The CDR3 sequence is CASSELGSGRHEQYF. The DNA for the CDR3 is TGTGCCAGCAGTGAACTTGGTAGCGGGAGACACGAGCAGTACTTC.

This clone was counted only a few times. The V and J genes are TRBV19 and TRBJ2-4, with 7 bases matching TRBD1. CDR1 is LNHDA and CDR2 is SQIVND in the germline V gene (reference sequence). The V segment lost 6 bases and the J segment 2 bases; nucleotides outside the gene matches: 7. The CDR3 loop spans 15 amino acids. The CDR3 bases are TGTGCCAGTAGAAAACAGGGGATTACCAAAAACATTCAGTACTTC. Its translation: CASRKQGITKNIQYF.

The chain carries TRBV28 and TRBJ2-3; weak D call: TRBD1 (6 bases). Germline values: CDR1 MDHEN, CDR2 SYDVKM. The CDR3 is made up of 15 amino acids. V lost 5 bases to trimming and J lost 2 bases, with 14 bases between them. The CDR3 DNA reads as TGTGCCAGCAGTCCAGGGGAAAAGGCCACAGATACGCAGTATTTT. Its protein is CASSPGEKATDTQYF.

The genes are TRBV6-1 and TRBJ2-7; the match to TRBD1 covers 8 bases. The V gene end was trimmed by 2 bases and the J gene end by 11 bases; junction bases not matched to a gene: 8. The germline V gene has CDR1 MNHNS and CDR2 SASEGT. The CDR3 is 13 residues long. CDR3 amino acids: CASSEIGTGPEYF. CDR3 sequence (DNA): TGTGCCAGCAGTGAAATCGGGACAGGCCCAGAGTACTTC.

The chain has TRBV28 and TRBJ2-1, with a tentative D call TRBD2 (6 bases). V was pared by 5 bases and J by 10 bases, with 18 bases between. Germline V gene sequence: CDR1 MDHEN, CDR2 SYDVKM. The CDR3 spans 14 residues. Here the CDR3 reads CASSPPRENGEQFF. Here the CDR3 DNA reads TGTGCCAGCAGTCCCCCCCGGGAGAACGGAGAGCAGTTCTTC.

This clone was counted a few times. CDR3 residues: CASSRGSGYNEQFF. CDR3 nucleotide sequence: TGTGCCAGCAGCCGCGGGAGCGGTTACAATGAGCAGTTCTTC. The genes are TRBV7-2 and TRBJ2-1, with 7 positions matching TRBD2. Per germline, CDR1 SGHTA and CDR2 FQGNSA. The CDR3 has 14 residues. The junction had 5 bases not matched to a gene; V was cut back by 5 bases and J by 4 bases.

The gene calls are TRBV16 and TRBJ2-5, with TRBD2 as a possible D gene (6 bases). The CDR3 spans 15 residues. Germline values: CDR1 KGHSY, CDR2 FQNENV. V lost 0 bases to trimming and J lost 3 bases, with 11 bases between them. CDR3 residues: CASSQSMGGKETQYF. CDR3 nucleotide sequence: TGTGCCAGCAGCCAATCTATGGGCGGGAAAGAGACCCAGTACTTC. The full variable domain, its missing parts supplied by reference TRBV16 and TRBJ2-5, is GEEVAQTPKHLVRGEGQKAKLYCAPIKGHSYVFWYQQVLKNEFKFLISFQNENVFDETGMPKERFSAKCLPNSPCSLEIQATKLEDSAVYFCASSQSMGGKETQYFGPGTRLLVL.

This chain connects TRBV25-1 to TRBJ2-1, with D tentatively TRBD1 (6 bases). CDR3 length: 16 residues. Germline lookup yields CDR1 MGHDK and CDR2 SYGVNS. The ends were cut back, 6 bases at V and 6 bases at J, with 21 bases in the middle. The CDR3 reads CASRETGTLKGNEQFF. For the CDR3, the DNA is TGTGCCAGCAGAGAGACCGGGACACTAAAGGGCAATGAGCAGTTCTTC. The variable domain in full, completed from reference TRBV25-1 and TRBJ2-1, reads EADIYQTPRYLVIGTGKKITLECSQTMGHDKMYWYQQDPGMELHLIHYSYGVNSTEKGDLSSESTVSRIRTEHFPLTLESARPSHTSQYLCASRETGTLKGNEQFFGPGTRLTVL.

This sequence joins TRBV28 and TRBJ1-5; no firm D call. This CDR3 region has 15 residues. Germline V gene data show CDR1 as MDHEN and CDR2 as SYDVKM. V dropped 6 bases and J dropped 7 bases, with 19 bases sitting between them. The CDR3 nucleotides are TGTGCCAGCAGCCCCCTGGGAGGGTCCCAACAGCCCCAGCATTTT. Translating it yields CASSPLGGSQQPQHF.

The genes are TRBV7-8 and TRBJ1-1, with 9 bases that match TRBD1. The germline CDR1 and CDR2 sequences are SGHVS and FQNEAQ. This CDR3 comprises 14 residues. Trimming at V came to 6 bases and at J to 4 bases, leaving 6 bases not matched to a gene. Written as DNA, the CDR3 is TGTGCCAGCAGATTACAGGGGGCCGGCACTGAAGCTTTCTTT. It translates to CASRLQGAGTEAFF.

V and J are TRBV19 and TRBJ1-5, with 7 bases fitting TRBD1. The length of the CDR3 is 14 residues. V dropped 3 bases and J dropped 2; count of bases not matched to a gene: 1. CDR1 is LNHDA and CDR2 is SQIVND in the germline V gene (reference sequence). The CDR3 bases are TGTGCCAGTAGTATCACAGGGGGCAATCAGCCCCAGCATTTT. Amino acid sequence: CASSITGGNQPQHF.

The chain employs TRBV6-5 and TRBJ2-7; 8 bases fit TRBD1. The V gene end was trimmed by 2 bases and the J gene end by 4 bases; junction bases not matched to a gene: 7. The length of the CDR3 is 15 residues. Germline CDR1 and CDR2: MNHEY and SVGAGI. CDR3 region: CASSYRQGAMYEQYF. CDR3 bases: TGTGCCAGCAGTTACAGGCAGGGGGCTATGTACGAGCAGTACTTC.

This clone appeared a few times. The chain has TRBV6-5 and TRBJ2-3; TRBD2 aligns across 7 bases. Germline V gene lookup returns CDR1 MNHEY and CDR2 SVGAGI. CDR3 length equals 13 residues. Trimming cost V 5 bases and J 8 bases; bases outside gene matches: 7. The CDR3: CASSDRLAATQYF. In DNA form, the CDR3 reads TGTGCCAGCAGTGACCGACTAGCAGCTACGCAGTATTTT.

This clone was counted a few times. V and J are TRBV19 and TRBJ2-3, with a possible D match to TRBD2 (5 bases). V was clipped by 6 bases and J by 6 bases, with 13 bases between them. The V gene's germline CDR1 is LNHDA and CDR2 SQIVND (reference sequence). This CDR3 is built from 13 residues. The CDR3 bases are TGTGCCAGTAGCTGGACTGTTAGCGATACGCAGTATTTT. This translates into CASSWTVSDTQYF.

The CDR3 DNA reads as TGTGCCAGCGGACAGGCTACTGGAAACACCATATATTTT. Its translation: CASGQATGNTIYF. V usage is TRBV10-3 and J usage is TRBJ1-3, with 7 positions matching TRBD1. CDR3 length: 13 residues. The V and J ends lost 10 bases and 2 bases, in that order; junction bases with no gene match: 5. CDR1 ENHRY and CDR2 SYGVKD come from the germline V gene.

The chain has TRBV2 and TRBJ2-7, with 8 bases identical to TRBD1. V was clipped by 8 bases and J by 6 bases; unmatched bases: 12. The CDR3 contains 14 residues. CDR1 is SNHLY, CDR2 FYNNEI, per germline. The CDR3 here is CASESGQGSFEQYF. CDR3 coding DNA: TGTGCCAGCGAGAGTGGACAGGGTTCTTTCGAGCAGTACTTC.

The chain uses TRBV29-1 and TRBJ1-3; tentatively, D is TRBD1 (6 bases). Germline V lookup: CDR1 SQVTM, CDR2 ANQGSEA. The CDR3 runs 12 residues. The V end was cut by 8 bases, the J end by 2 bases, with 10 bases between. The CDR3 reads CSFTGPGNTIYF. CDR3 DNA: TGCAGCTTCACAGGGCCTGGAAACACCATATATTTT.

The chain combines TRBV25-1 with TRBJ2-1; perhaps TRBD2 as D (6 bases). V shed 6 bases and J shed 7 bases, with 22 bases lying between them. The CDR3 is made up of 16 amino acids. CDR1 and CDR2 (germline): MGHDK, SYGVNS. Here the CDR3 DNA reads TGTGCCAGCAGCCCAGAGGCGGGAATCAAAGGTAATGAGCAGTTCTTC. Translated: CASSPEAGIKGNEQFF.

The V and J genes are TRBV4-3 and TRBJ2-6; 9 bases fit TRBD2. Germline lookup yields CDR1 LGHNA and CDR2 YSLEER. V shed 1 base, J shed 0 bases, and the junction held 4 bases outside the gene matches. The CDR3 has 18 amino acids. Written as DNA, the CDR3 is TGCGCCAGCAGCCAAGGAGAGACTAGCGGCTCTGGGGCCAACGTCCTGACTTTC. It encodes CASSQGETSGSGANVLTF.

This clone was counted a few times. The chain carries TRBV27 and TRBJ1-5, with 8 bases lining up with TRBD1. Germline V CDR1 and CDR2: MNHEY, SMNVEV (reference sequence). Trimming took 5 bases from V and 7 from J; bases not matched to a gene: 7. CDR3 size: 14 residues. The CDR3 spells CASSPRTGSQPQHF. DNA for the CDR3: TGTGCCAGCAGTCCACGGACAGGGTCGCAGCCCCAGCATTTT.

V usage is TRBV19 and J usage is TRBJ2-7, with D possibly being TRBD1 (6 bases). V lost 4 bases and J 0 bases, leaving 13 bases between the germline ends. The CDR3 is 15 amino acids. From germline, CDR1 is LNHDA and CDR2 SQIVND (reference sequence). Here the CDR3 DNA reads TGTGCCAGTAGTACAGGGGACCTTCGCTCCTACGAGCAGTACTTC. It encodes CASSTGDLRSYEQYF.